This entry features one T cell receptor beta chain sequence. No antigen is known for it. This entry is derived from a study of cytomegalovirus exposure and HLA in healthy donors. The study's findings and limits: Trimming of TCR beta V- and J-genes showed a link, identified in a later analysis, to a missense DCLRE1C variant.

A multiplex PCR was run with 60 Vbeta primers and 13 Jbeta primers. Produced via immunoSEQ multiplex PCR; TCRdb's table is partial and in-frame only. Found here are over 100,000 clones, 63% of them singletons; the top ten hold approximately 9.1%. What was sequenced was PBMCs. This receptor was taken from a middle-aged man in good health and CMV-seropositive.

The CDR3 protein is CASSQESATTVLREQFF. The DNA of the CDR3 is TGTGCCAGCAGCCAAGAATCTGCGACTACCGTTCTTCGGGAGCAGTTCTTC. The genes are TRBV4-2 and TRBJ2-1; D possibly corresponds to TRBD2 (5 bases). Trimming shortened V by 0 bases and J by 10 bases, and 22 bases separated the two germline ends. CDR1 is LGHNA and CDR2 is YNFKEQ in the germline V gene. There are 17 residues in the CDR3.